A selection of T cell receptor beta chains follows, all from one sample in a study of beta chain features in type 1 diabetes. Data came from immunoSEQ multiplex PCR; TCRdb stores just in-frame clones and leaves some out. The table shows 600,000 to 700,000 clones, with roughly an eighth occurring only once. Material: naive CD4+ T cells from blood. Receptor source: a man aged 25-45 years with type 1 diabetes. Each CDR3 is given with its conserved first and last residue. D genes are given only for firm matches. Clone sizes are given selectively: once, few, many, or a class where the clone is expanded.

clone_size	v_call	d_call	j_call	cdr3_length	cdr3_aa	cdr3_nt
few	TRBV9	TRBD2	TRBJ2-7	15	CASSPMGTTNYEQYF	TGTGCCAGCAGCCCCATGGGGACTACCAACTACGAGCAGTACTTC
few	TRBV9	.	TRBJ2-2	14	CASSGVKGAGELFF	TGTGCCAGCAGCGGAGTAAAGGGCGCCGGGGAGCTGTTTTTT
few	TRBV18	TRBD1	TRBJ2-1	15	CASSPGTGPHNEQFF	TGTGCCAGCTCGCCCGGGACAGGGCCTCACAATGAGCAGTTCTTC
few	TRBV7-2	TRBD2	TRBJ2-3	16	CASSFHSGGPTDTQYF	TGTGCCAGCAGCTTCCATAGCGGGGGGCCCACAGATACGCAGTATTTT
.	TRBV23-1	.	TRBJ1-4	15	CASSLTGRGNEKLFF	TGCGCCAGCAGTCTAACAGGGCGAGGAAATGAAAAACTGTTTTTT
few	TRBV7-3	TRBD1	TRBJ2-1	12	CASSPGTGRVFF	TGTGCCAGCAGCCCAGGGACAGGTCGGGTGTTCTTC
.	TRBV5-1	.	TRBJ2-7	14	CASSLDSGGREQYF	TGCGCCAGCAGCTTGGACAGCGGCGGTAGAGAGCAGTACTTC
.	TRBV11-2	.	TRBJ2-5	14	CASTQLGPLETQYF	TGTGCCAGCACTCAACTGGGTCCTTTAGAGACCCAGTACTTC
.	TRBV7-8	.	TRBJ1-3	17	CASSLGPGLDSGNTIYF	TGTGCCAGCAGCTTAGGCCCAGGGCTAGACTCTGGAAACACCATATATTTT
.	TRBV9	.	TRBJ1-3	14	CASSVGGPGNTIYF	TGTGCCAGCAGCGTGGGGGGACCTGGAAACACCATATATTTT
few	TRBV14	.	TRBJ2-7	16	CASSQDLRAGSYEQYF	TGTGCCAGCAGCCAAGATCTTCGGGCCGGATCCTACGAGCAGTACTTC
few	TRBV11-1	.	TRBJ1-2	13	CASSLSTTDGYTF	TGTGCCAGCAGCTTATCGACGACAGATGGCTACACCTTC
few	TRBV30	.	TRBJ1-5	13	CAWSQVGNQPQHF	TGTGCCTGGAGTCAGGTCGGCAATCAGCCCCAGCATTTT
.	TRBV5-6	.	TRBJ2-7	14	CASSLDGTSYEQYF	TGTGCCAGCAGCTTGGACGGCACCTCCTACGAGCAGTACTTC
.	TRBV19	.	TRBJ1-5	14	CASSIARINQPQHF	TGTGCCAGTAGTATAGCTCGGATCAATCAGCCCCAGCATTTT
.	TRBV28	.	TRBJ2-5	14	CASWTSGSRETQYF	TGTGCCAGCTGGACATCGGGGAGCCGGGAGACCCAGTACTTC
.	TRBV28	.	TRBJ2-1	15	CASLEGGISYNEQFF	TGTGCCAGCCTTGAGGGGGGTATCTCCTACAATGAGCAGTTCTTC
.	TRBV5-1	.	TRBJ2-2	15	CASRSLEMVTGELFF	TGCGCCAGCAGGAGCTTAGAGATGGTCACCGGGGAGCTGTTTTTT
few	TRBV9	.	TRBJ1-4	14	CASSVDPRGEKLFF	TGTGCCAGCAGCGTAGATCCTCGGGGTGAAAAACTGTTTTTT
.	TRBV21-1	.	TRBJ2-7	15	CASSLRDRTTYEQYF	TGTGCCAGCAGCCTAAGGGACAGGACCACCTACGAGCAGTACTTC
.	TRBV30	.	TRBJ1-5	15	CAWRVAGVSNQPQHF	TGTGCCTGGAGGGTTGCAGGGGTTAGCAATCAGCCCCAGCATTTT
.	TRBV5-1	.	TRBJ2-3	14	CASSLVGSSDTQYF	TGCGCCAGCAGCTTGGTGGGGTCCTCGGATACGCAGTATTTT
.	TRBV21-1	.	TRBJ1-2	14	CASSNRRLYYGYTF	TGTGCCAGCAGCAACAGGCGGTTGTACTATGGCTACACCTTC
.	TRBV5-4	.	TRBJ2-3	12	CASSLATDTQYF	TGTGCCAGCAGCTTGGCGACAGATACGCAGTATTTT
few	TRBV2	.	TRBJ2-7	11	CASGTSYEQYF	TGTGCCAGCGGGACATCGTACGAGCAGTACTTC
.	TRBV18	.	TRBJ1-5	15	CASSPSDSLNQPQHF	TGTGCCAGCTCACCTAGTGACAGCCTCAATCAGCCCCAGCATTTT
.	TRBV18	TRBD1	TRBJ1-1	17	CASSHGQGQVVNTEAFF	TGTGCCAGCTCACATGGACAGGGGCAGGTAGTAAACACTGAAGCTTTCTTT
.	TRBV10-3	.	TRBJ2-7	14	CAISEDRVWFRTYF	TGTGCCATCAGTGAGGACAGAGTTTGGTTTCGAACGTACTTC
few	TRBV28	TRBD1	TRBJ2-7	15	CASSRTGVSSYEQYF	TGTGCCAGCAGTAGGACAGGGGTAAGCTCCTACGAGCAGTACTTC
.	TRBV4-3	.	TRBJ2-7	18	CASSQEWSGTGSSYEQYF	TGCGCCAGCAGCCAAGAATGGTCCGGGACGGGAAGCTCCTACGAGCAGTACTTC
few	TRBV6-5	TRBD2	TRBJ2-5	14	CAAGGRAGGETQYF	TGTGCCGCCGGGGGGAGGGCCGGTGGAGAGACCCAGTACTTC
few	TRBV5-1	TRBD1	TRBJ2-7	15	CASSQLDRSYYEQYF	TGCGCCAGCAGCCAATTGGACAGGTCTTACTACGAGCAGTACTTC
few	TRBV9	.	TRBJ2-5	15	CASSVSGPPKETQYF	TGTGCCAGCAGCGTAAGTGGACCACCTAAAGAGACCCAGTACTTC
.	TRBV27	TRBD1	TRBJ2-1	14	CASSSDRSYNEQFF	TGTGCCAGCAGTTCGGACAGGTCCTACAATGAGCAGTTCTTC
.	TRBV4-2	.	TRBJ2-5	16	CASSQDILWVEETQYF	TGTGCCAGCAGCCAAGATATTCTCTGGGTAGAGGAGACCCAGTACTTC
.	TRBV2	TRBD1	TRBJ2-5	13	CANTGTGQETQYF	TGTGCCAACACCGGGACAGGACAAGAGACCCAGTACTTC
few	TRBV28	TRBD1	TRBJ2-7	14	CASSQIQGAGEQYF	TGTGCCAGCAGTCAGATACAGGGGGCTGGAGAGCAGTACTTC
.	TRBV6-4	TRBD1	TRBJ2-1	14	CASSRDRGGNEQFF	TGTGCCAGCAGCCGGGACAGGGGTGGCAATGAGCAGTTCTTC
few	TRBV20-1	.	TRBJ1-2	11	CSAPANYGYTF	TGCAGTGCTCCAGCTAACTATGGCTACACCTTC
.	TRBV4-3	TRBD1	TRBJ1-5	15	CASSHDRTGDQPQHF	TGCGCCAGCAGCCATGACCGGACAGGGGATCAGCCCCAGCATTTT
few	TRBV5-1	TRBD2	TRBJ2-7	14	CASSPRTSPYEQYF	TGCGCCAGCAGCCCAAGGACTAGCCCCTACGAGCAGTACTTC
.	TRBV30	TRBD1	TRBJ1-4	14	CAWSRGQGSEKLFF	TGTGCCTGGAGCAGAGGACAGGGTAGCGAAAAACTGTTTTTT
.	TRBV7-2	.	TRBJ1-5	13	CASSLERLNPQHF	TGTGCCAGCAGCTTAGAGAGGTTGAATCCCCAGCATTTT
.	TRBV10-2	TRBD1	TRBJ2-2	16	CASSRGQANRGGELFF	TGCGCCAGCAGTCGGGGACAGGCCAACAGGGGCGGGGAGCTGTTTTTT
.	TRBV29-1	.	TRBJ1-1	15	CSVELPTREATEAFF	TGCAGCGTTGAACTCCCTACGCGGGAGGCCACTGAAGCTTTCTTT
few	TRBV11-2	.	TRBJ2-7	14	CASSSRRRSYEQYF	TGTGCCAGCAGCTCTAGACGCCGCTCCTACGAGCAGTACTTC
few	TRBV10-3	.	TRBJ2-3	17	CAISESPAGTVLITQYF	TGTGCCATCAGTGAGTCACCTGCAGGGACTGTTTTAATTACGCAGTATTTT
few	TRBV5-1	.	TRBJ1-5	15	CASSAQGMSNQPQHF	TGCGCCAGCAGCGCCCAGGGGATGAGCAATCAGCCCCAGCATTTT
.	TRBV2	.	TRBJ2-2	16	CASTPMWRGVSGELFF	TGTGCCAGCACCCCGATGTGGAGGGGGGTGTCCGGGGAGCTGTTTTTT
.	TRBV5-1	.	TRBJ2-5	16	CASSLGQSLGQETQYF	TGCGCCAGCAGCTTGGGGCAGAGTCTTGGGCAAGAGACCCAGTACTTC
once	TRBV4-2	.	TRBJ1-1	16	CASSQAVVGGRTEAFF	TGTGCCAGCAGCCAAGCCGTGGTCGGGGGGCGCACTGAAGCTTTCTTT
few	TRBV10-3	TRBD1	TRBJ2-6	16	CAITGQGGAGANVLTF	TGTGCCATCACGGGACAGGGTGGAGCTGGGGCCAACGTCCTGACTTTC
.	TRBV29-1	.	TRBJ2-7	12	CSVELPGDEQYF	TGCAGCGTTGAACTCCCGGGGGATGAGCAGTACTTC
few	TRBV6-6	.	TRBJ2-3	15	CASRAGQTSTDTQYF	TGTGCCAGCAGAGCAGGCCAGACTAGCACAGATACGCAGTATTTT
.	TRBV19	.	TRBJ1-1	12	CASSSLSLEAFF	TGTGCCAGTAGTTCTCTAAGTCTCGAAGCTTTCTTT
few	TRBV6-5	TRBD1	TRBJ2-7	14	CASRTGQGQGEQYF	TGTGCCAGCAGGACGGGACAGGGACAGGGCGAGCAGTACTTC
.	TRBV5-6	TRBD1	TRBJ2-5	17	CASSSLSGRGRQETQYF	TGTGCCAGCAGCTCCCTGAGTGGCAGGGGGCGTCAAGAGACCCAGTACTTC
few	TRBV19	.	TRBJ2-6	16	CASSIEGKPGANVLTF	TGTGCCAGTAGTATAGAGGGAAAGCCGGGGGCCAACGTCCTGACTTTC
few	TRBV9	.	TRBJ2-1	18	CASSVVSGSDSSYNEQFF	TGTGCCAGCAGCGTAGTAAGTGGGAGCGATAGCTCCTACAATGAGCAGTTCTTC